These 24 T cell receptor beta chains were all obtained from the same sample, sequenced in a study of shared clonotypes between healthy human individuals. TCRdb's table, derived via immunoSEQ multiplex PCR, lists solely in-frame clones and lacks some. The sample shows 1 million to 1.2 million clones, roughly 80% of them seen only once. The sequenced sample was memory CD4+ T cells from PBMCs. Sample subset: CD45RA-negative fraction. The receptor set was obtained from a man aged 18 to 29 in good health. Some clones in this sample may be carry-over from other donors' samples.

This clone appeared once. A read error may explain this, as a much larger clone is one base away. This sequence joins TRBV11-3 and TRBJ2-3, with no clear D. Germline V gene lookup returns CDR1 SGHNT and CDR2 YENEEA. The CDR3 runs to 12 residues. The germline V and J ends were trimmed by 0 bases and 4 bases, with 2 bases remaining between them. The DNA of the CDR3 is TGTGCCAGCAGCTTAGATGCAGATACGCAGTATTTT. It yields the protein CASSLDADTQYF.

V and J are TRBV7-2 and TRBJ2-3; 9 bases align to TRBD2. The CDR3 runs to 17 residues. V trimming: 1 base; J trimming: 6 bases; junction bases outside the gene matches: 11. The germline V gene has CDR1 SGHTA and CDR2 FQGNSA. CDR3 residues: CASSLGPRGSGSDTQYF. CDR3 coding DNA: TGTGCCAGCAGCTTAGGACCCCGGGGTAGCGGGAGTGATACGCAGTATTTT.

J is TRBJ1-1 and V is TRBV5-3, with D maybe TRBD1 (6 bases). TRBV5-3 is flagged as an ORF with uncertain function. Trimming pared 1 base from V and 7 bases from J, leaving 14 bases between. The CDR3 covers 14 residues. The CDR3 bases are TGTGCCAGAAGCTTGAACAGGGACGCCGGTGAAGCTTTCTTT. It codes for CARSLNRDAGEAFF.

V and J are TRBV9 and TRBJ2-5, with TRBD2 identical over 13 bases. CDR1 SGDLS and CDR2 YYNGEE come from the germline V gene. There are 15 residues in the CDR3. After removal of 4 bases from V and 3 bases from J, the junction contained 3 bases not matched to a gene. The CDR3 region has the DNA TGTGCCAGCAGCACCGGGACTAGCGGGGAAGAGACCCAGTACTTC. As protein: CASSTGTSGEETQYF. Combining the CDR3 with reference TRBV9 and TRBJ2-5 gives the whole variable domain DSGVTQTPKHLITATGQRVTLRCSPRSGDLSVYWYQQSLDQGLQFLIQYYNGEERAKGNILERFSAQQFPDLHSELNLSSLELGDSALYFCASSTGTSGEETQYFGPGTRLLVL.

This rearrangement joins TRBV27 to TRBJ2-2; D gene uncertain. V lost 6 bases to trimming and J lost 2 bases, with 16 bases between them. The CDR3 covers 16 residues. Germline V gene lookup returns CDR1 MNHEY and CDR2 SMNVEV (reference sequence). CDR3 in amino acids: CASRNQETVNTGELFF. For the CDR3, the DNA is TGTGCCAGCAGAAACCAGGAGACGGTCAACACCGGGGAGCTGTTTTTT.

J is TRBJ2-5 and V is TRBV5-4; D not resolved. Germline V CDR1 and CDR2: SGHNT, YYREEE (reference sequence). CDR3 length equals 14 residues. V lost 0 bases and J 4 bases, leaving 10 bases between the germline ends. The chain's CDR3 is CASSLASLLETQYF. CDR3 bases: TGTGCCAGCAGCTTGGCTTCTTTACTAGAGACCCAGTACTTC.

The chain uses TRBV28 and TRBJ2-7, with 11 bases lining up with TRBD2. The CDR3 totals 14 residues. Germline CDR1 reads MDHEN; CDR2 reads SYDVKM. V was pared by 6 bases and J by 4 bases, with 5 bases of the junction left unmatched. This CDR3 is CASRPGLAVYEQYF. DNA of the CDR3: TGTGCCAGCAGGCCGGGACTAGCGGTTTACGAGCAGTACTTC. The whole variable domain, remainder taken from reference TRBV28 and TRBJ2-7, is DVKVTQSSRYLVKRTGEKVFLECVQDMDHENMFWYRQDPGLGLRLIYFSYDVKMKEKGDIPEGYSVSREKKERFSLILESASTNQTSMYLCASRPGLAVYEQYFGPGTRLTVT.

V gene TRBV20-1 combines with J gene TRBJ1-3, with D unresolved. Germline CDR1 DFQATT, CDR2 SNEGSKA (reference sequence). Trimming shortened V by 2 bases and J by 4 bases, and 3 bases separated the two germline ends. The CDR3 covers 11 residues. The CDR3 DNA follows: TGCAGTGCTAGAAGAGGAAACACCATATATTTT. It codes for CSARRGNTIYF.

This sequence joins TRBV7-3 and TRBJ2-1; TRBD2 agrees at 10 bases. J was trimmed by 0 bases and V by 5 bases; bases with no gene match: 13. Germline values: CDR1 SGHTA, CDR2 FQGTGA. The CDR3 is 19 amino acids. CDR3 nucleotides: TGTGCCAGCAGCCACAACCCTTCTAGCGGGAGTACCTCCTACAATGAGCAGTTCTTC. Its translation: CASSHNPSSGSTSYNEQFF.

CDR3 sequence (DNA): TGTGCCAGCGGCAGGGACAGGGGCGGCGAGCAGTACTTC. It yields the protein CASGRDRGGEQYF. The rearrangement links TRBV7-3 to TRBJ2-7, with 10 nucleotides matching TRBD1. Germline V gene sequence: CDR1 SGHTA, CDR2 FQGTGA. With V trimmed by 8 bases and J by 6 bases, 7 bases remained unmatched. This CDR3 has 13 residues. Complete variable domain (other parts from reference TRBV7-3 and TRBJ2-7): GAGVSQTPSNKVTEKGKYVELRCDPISGHTALYWYRQSLGQGPEFLIYFQGTGAADDSGLPNDRFFAVRPEGSVSTLKIQRTERGDSAVYLCASGRDRGGEQYFGPGTRLTVT.

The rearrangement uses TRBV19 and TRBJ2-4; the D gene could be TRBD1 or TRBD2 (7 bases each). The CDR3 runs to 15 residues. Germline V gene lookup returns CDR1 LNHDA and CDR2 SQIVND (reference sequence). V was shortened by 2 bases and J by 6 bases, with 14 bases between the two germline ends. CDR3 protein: CASSIQGGRGNIQYF. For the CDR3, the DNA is TGTGCCAGTAGTATACAGGGGGGGCGCGGAAACATTCAGTACTTC.

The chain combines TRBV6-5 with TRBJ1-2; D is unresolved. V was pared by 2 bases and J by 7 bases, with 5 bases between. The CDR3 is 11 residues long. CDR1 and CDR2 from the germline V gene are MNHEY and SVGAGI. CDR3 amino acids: CASSYGSGYTF. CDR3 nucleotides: TGTGCCAGCAGTTACGGATCTGGCTACACCTTC.

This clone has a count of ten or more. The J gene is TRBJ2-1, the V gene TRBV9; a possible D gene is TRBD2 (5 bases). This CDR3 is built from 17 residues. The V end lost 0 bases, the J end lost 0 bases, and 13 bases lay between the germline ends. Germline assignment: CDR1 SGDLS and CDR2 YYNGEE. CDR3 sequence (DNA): TGTGCCAGCAGCGTAGTTATTAGCGATAGCTCCTACAATGAGCAGTTCTTC. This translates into CASSVVISDSSYNEQFF.

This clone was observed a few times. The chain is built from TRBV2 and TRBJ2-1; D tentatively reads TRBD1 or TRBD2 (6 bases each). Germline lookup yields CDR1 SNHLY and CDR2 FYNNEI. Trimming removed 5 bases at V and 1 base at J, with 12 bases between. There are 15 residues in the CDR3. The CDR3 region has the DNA TGTGCCAGCAGTAGGGGGGCCTCTTCCTACAATGAGCAGTTCTTC. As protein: CASSRGASSYNEQFF. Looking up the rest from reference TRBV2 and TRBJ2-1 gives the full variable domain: EPEVTQTPSHQVTQMGQEVILRCVPISNHLYFYWYRQILGQKVEFLVSFYNNEISEKSEIFDDQFSVERPDGSNFTLKIRSTKLEDSAMYFCASSRGASSYNEQFFGPGTRLTVL.

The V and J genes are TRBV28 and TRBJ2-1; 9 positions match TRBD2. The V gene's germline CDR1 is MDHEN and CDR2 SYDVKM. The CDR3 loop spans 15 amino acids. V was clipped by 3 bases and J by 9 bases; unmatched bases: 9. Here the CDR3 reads CASSLVASGEGEQFF. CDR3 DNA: TGTGCCAGCAGTTTGGTGGCTAGCGGGGAGGGTGAGCAGTTCTTC.

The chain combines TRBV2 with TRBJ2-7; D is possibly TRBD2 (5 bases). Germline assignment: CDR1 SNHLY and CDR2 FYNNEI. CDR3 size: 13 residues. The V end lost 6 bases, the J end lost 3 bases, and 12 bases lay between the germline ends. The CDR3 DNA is TGTGCCAGCAGCCCACTAGTTGACTACGAGCAGTACTTC. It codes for CASSPLVDYEQYF. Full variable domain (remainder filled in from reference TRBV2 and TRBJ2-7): EPEVTQTPSHQVTQMGQEVILRCVPISNHLYFYWYRQILGQKVEFLVSFYNNEISEKSEIFDDQFSVERPDGSNFTLKIRSTKLEDSAMYFCASSPLVDYEQYFGPGTRLTVT.

CDR3 bases: TGTGCCAGCAGGGGTCCGGGACAGGGGGGCGGATACAATCAGCCCCAGCATTTT. Its translation: CASRGPGQGGGYNQPQHF. This sequence joins TRBV28 and TRBJ1-5; 11 nucleotides match TRBD1. CDR3 length equals 18 residues. The J segment lost 3 bases and the V segment lost 6 bases, leaving 13 bases of the junction unmatched. Germline CDR1 MDHEN, CDR2 SYDVKM.

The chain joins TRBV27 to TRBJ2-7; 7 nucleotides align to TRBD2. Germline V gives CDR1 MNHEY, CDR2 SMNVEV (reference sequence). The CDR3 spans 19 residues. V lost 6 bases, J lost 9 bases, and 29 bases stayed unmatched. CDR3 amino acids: CASSELTGGGRVERFAQYF. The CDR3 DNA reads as TGTGCCAGCAGCGAGCTGACGGGGGGAGGCCGAGTCGAACGGTTTGCGCAGTACTTC.

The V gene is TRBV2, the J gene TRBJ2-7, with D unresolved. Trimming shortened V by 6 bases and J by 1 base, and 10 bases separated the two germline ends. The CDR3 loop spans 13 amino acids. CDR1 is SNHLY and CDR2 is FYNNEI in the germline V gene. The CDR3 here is CASRPDRSYEQYF. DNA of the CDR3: TGTGCCAGCAGACCGGACCGATCCTACGAGCAGTACTTC.

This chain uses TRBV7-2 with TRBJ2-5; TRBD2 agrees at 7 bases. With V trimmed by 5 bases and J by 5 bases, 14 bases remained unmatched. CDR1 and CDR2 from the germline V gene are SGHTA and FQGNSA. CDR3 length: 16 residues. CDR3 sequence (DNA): TGTGCCAGCAGCCTAACCTTGGGGGAGGGCTGGGAGACCCAGTACTTC. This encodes CASSLTLGEGWETQYF.

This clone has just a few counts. The CDR3 protein is CASSSRTAQQETQYF. The CDR3, as DNA: TGTGCCAGCAGTTCTAGGACAGCGCAACAAGAGACCCAGTACTTC. The J gene is TRBJ2-5, the V gene TRBV7-6; tentative D call: TRBD1 (6 bases). The CDR3 has 15 residues. V lost 6 bases and J lost 2, with 16 bases in between. Germline loops: CDR1 SGHVS, CDR2 FNYEAQ.

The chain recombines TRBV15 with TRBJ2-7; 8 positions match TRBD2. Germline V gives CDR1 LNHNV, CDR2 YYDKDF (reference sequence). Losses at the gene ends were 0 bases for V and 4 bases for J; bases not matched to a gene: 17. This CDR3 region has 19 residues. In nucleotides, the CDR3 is TGTGCCACCAGCAGAGATCGGTCGAGCGGGAGAGGGATCGGGTACGAGCAGTACTTC. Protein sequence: CATSRDRSSGRGIGYEQYF.

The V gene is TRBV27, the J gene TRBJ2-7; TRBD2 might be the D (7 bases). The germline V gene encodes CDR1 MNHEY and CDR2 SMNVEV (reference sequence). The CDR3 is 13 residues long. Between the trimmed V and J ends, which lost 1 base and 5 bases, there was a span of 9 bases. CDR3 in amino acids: CASSLWGGHEQYF. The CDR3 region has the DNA TGTGCCAGCAGTTTATGGGGGGGGCACGAGCAGTACTTC.

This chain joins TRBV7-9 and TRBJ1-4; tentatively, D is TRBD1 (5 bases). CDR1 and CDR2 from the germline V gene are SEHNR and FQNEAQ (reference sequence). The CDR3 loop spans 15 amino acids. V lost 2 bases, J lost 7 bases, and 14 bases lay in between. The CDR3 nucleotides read TGTGCCAGCAGCTTAAGGACTCCGGGGGGTGAAAAACTGTTTTTT. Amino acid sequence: CASSLRTPGGEKLFF.